The 2 T cell receptor beta chains presented below share a single source sample, sequenced in a study of T cell clonality in common variable immunodeficiency. Sequenced by immunoSEQ multiplex PCR; TCRdb stores in-frame clones only, minus some. The profile covers around 34,000 clones, none occurring a single time. Source material: peripheral blood mononuclear cells. Receptor source: a person aged 18 to 69 in good health.

Many counts were recorded for this clone. The CDR3 end lies 3 residues beyond the end of the read and is filled in from the germline J gene. The chain joins TRBV9 to TRBJ1-2; TRBD1 is a possible D gene (6 bases). This CDR3 contains 13 residues. The V and J ends lost 2 bases and 2 bases respectively, with 7 bases between them. Germline CDR1 reads SGDLS; CDR2 reads YYNGEE. CDR3 DNA (partial): TGTGCCAGCAGCGTTGGACAGAACTATGGC. Protein product: CASSVGQNYG. The entire CDR3 protein reads CASSVGQNYGYTF. The full variable domain, rest sourced from reference TRBV9 and TRBJ1-2, is DSGVTQTPKHLITATGQRVTLRCSPRSGDLSVYWYQQSLDQGLQFLIQYYNGEERAKGNILERFSAQQFPDLHSELNLSSLELGDSALYFCASSVGQNYGYTFGSGTRLTVV.

This clone was counted at least ten times. The CDR3 end is not reached by the read, which stops 3 residues before it; the germline J gene fills it in. The V gene is TRBV23-1, the J gene TRBJ1-1, with a tentative D call TRBD1 (5 bases). Being an ORF, TRBV23-1 has a function that is uncertain. Trimming removed 0 bases from V and 1 base from J, with 12 bases in between. The CDR3 has 16 amino acids. CDR3 DNA, as far as it was read: TGCGCCAGCAGTCAATCCCAGGCAGGACAGAACACTGAA. Translating it yields CASSQSQAGQNTE. The whole CDR3 protein is CASSQSQAGQNTEAFF.